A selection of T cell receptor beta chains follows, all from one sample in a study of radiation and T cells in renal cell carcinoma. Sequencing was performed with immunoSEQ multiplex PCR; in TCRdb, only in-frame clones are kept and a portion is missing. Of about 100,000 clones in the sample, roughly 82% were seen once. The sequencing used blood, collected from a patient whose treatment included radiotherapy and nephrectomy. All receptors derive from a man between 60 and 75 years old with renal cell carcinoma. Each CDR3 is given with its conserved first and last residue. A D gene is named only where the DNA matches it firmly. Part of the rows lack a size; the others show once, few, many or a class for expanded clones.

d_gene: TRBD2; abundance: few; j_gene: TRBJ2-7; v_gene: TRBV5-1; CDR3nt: TGCGCCAGCAGCTCGGGACTAGCGGGAAGGCGGCAGTACTTC; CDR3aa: CASSSGLAGRRQYF
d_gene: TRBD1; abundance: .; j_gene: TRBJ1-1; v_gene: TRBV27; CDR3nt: TGTGCCAGCAGTTTAAATCAGGGGGGCACTGAAGCTTTCTTT; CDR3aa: CASSLNQGGTEAFF
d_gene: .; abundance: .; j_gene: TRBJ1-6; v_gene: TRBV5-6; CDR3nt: TGTGCCAGCAGCCTGGACAGTTATTCACCCCTCCACTTT; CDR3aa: CASSLDSYSPLHF
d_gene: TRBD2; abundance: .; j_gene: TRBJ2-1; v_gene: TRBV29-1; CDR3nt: TGCAGCGTTGACGGACTAGCTTCCTACAATGAGCAGTTCTTC; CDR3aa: CSVDGLASYNEQFF
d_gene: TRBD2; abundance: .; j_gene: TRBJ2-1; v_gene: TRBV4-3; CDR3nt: TGCGCCAGCAGCCAAGGACCGGCGGGACTAGCGGGAGGGTTCAATGAGCAGTTCTTC; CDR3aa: CASSQGPAGLAGGFNEQFF
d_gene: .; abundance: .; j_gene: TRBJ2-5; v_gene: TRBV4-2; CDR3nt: TGTGCCAGCAGCCAAGATCCGTCGGAGACCCAGTACTTC; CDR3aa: CASSQDPSETQYF
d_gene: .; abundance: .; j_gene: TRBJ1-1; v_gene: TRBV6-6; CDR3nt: TGTGCCAGCAGTTATGCGAACACTGAAGCTTTCTTT; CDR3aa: CASSYANTEAFF
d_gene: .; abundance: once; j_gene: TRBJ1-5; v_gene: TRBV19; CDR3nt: TGTGCCAGTAGTGTCAGGGGCCCCCAGCCCCAGCATTTT; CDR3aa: CASSVRGPQPQHF
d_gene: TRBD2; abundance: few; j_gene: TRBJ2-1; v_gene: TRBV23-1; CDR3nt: TGCGCCAGCAGTCAATCCGATTGGACTAGCGTGGATGAGCAGTTCTTC; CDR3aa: CASSQSDWTSVDEQFF
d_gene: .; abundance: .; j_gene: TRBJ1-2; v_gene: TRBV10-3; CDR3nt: TGTGCCATCAGTGAGCAGGGCAGCTACTATGGCTACACCTTC; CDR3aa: CAISEQGSYYGYTF
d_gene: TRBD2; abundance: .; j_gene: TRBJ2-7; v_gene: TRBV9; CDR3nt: TGTGCCAGCAGCGAGGTAGCGGGAGATAACTACGAGCAGTACTTC; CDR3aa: CASSEVAGDNYEQYF
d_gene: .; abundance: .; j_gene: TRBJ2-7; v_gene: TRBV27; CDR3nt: TGTGCCAGCAGTTTATATGACCAGGGCGAGCAGTACTTC; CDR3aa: CASSLYDQGEQYF
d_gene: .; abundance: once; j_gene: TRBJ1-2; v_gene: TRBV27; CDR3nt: TGTGCCAGCAGTCCCGACAGGACCGATAACTATGGCTACACCTTC; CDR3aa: CASSPDRTDNYGYTF
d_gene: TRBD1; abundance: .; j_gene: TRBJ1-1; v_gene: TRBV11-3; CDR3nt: TGTGCCAGCAGCCCCGGGACAGGGACCACTGAAGCTTTCTTT; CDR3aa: CASSPGTGTTEAFF
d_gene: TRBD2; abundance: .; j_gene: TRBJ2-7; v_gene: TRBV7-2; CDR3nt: TGTGCCAGCAGCTTCGAGGGACTAGCGGGAAACGAGCAGTACTTC; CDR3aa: CASSFEGLAGNEQYF
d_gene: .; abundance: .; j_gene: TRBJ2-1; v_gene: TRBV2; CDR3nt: TGTGCCAGCAGTCTAGCCCTGAGCTCCTACAATGAGCAGTTCTTC; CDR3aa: CASSLALSSYNEQFF
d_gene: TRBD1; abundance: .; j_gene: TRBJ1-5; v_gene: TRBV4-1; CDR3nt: TGCGCCAGCAGCCGGATACTCGGGACAGGGGGCTGGAATCAGCCCCAGCATTTT; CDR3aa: CASSRILGTGGWNQPQHF
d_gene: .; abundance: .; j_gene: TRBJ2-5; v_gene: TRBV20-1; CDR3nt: TGCAGTGCCCAGTCGGAGGGGGGCCCGTACTTC; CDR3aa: CSAQSEGGPYF
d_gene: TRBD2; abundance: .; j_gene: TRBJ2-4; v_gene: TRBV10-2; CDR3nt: TGCGCCAGCTCCAGCGGGAGGGGCAACATTCAGTACTTC; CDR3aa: CASSSGRGNIQYF
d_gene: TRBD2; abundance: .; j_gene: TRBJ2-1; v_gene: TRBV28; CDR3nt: TGTGCCAGCAGTACTCTAGCGGGAATGGGGGGCCAGTTCTTC; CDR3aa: CASSTLAGMGGQFF
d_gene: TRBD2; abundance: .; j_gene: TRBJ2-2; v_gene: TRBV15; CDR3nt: TGTGCCACCAGCAGAGACGGGGGACTAGCGGCTGCGAACACCGGGGAGCTGTTTTTT; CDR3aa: CATSRDGGLAAANTGELFF
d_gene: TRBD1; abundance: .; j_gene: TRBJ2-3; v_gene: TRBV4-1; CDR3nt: TGCGCCAGCAGCCAAGAACAGGGGGCGCGTGATACGCAGTATTTT; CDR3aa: CASSQEQGARDTQYF
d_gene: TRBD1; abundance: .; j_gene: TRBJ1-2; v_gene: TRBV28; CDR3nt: TGTGCCAGCTTCGGACAGGGGAGGGACTATGGCTACACCTTC; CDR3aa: CASFGQGRDYGYTF
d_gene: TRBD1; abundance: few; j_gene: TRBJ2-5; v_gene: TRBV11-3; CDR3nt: TGTGCCAGCAGCTCAGGTGGGACAGGGATGGAGACCCAGTACTTC; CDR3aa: CASSSGGTGMETQYF
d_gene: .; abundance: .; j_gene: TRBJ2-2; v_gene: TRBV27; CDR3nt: TGTGCCAGCAGATCCGGTAGGAACACCGGGGAGCTGTTTTTT; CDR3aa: CASRSGRNTGELFF
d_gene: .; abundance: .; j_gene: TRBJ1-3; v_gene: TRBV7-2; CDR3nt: TGTGCCAGCAGCTTATCGGCCCCAGGATCTGGAAACACCATATATTTT; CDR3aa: CASSLSAPGSGNTIYF
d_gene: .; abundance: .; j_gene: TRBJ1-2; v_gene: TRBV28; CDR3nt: TGTGCCAGCAGTTTCGGACAGCGACAGAGAGGCTACACCTTC; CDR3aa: CASSFGQRQRGYTF
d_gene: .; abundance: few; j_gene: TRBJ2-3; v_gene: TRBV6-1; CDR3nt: TGTGCCAGCAGTGGGTACGCCGCAGATACGCAGTATTTT; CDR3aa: CASSGYAADTQYF
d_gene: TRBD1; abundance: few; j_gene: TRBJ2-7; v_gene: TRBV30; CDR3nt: TGTGCCTGGAGTGTGGACAGGGCCTACGAGCAGTACTTC; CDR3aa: CAWSVDRAYEQYF